A selection of T cell receptor beta chains follows, all from one sample in a study of T cells in Graves' hyperthyroidism and ophthalmopathy. TCRdb reprocessed the multiplex PCR reads with MiXCR, giving one entry per CDR3 protein. Counted here are around 600,000 distinct CDR3 sequences, around 16% occurring once; the ten biggest clones make up under 8%. Input material: blood. The receptors stem from a woman aged 30 to 39 with Graves' hyperthyroidism. The CDR3 runs from the conserved cysteine through the conserved F or W. Fields, in order: J gene, clone size, V gene, D gene, CDR3 DNA, CDR3 protein. A D gene is named only where the DNA matches it firmly. Clone size is given for some rows only: seen once, a few or many times, or a class if the clone is expanded.

j_call: TRBJ1-1
clone_size: NA
v_call: TRBV11-2
d_call: NA
cdr3_nt: TGTGCCAGCAGCTTAGTCTTCAGCGGAATGAACACTGAAGCTTTCTTT
cdr3_aa: CASSLVFSGMNTEAFF

j_call: TRBJ2-1
clone_size: few
v_call: TRBV24-1
d_call: TRBD1
cdr3_nt: TGTGCCACCAGTGCAACCGGGACAGGTGATAATGAGCAGTTCTTC
cdr3_aa: CATSATGTGDNEQFF

j_call: TRBJ2-3
clone_size: many
v_call: TRBV5-1
d_call: TRBD1
cdr3_nt: TGCGCCAGCAGCACCGGACAGGGAACAGATACGCAGTATTTT
cdr3_aa: CASSTGQGTDTQYF

j_call: TRBJ2-7
clone_size: many
v_call: TRBV20-1
d_call: TRBD2
cdr3_nt: TGCAGTGCAGGGGGACTAGCGGGAGTAAGTTCCTACGAGCAGTACTTC
cdr3_aa: CSAGGLAGVSSYEQYF

j_call: TRBJ2-2
clone_size: few
v_call: TRBV28
d_call: NA
cdr3_nt: TGTGCCAGCAGTTTACCGGAGCACCTTGGGGAGCTGTTTTTT
cdr3_aa: CASSLPEHLGELFF

j_call: TRBJ2-7
clone_size: few
v_call: TRBV12-5
d_call: NA
cdr3_nt: TGTGCTAGTGGGGACCATCAGGGACCACTCCGGGAGCAGTACTTC
cdr3_aa: CASGDHQGPLREQYF

j_call: TRBJ1-5
clone_size: many
v_call: TRBV19
d_call: NA
cdr3_nt: TGTGCCAGTAGTCGGACGGCGGATAGCAATCAGCCCCAGCATTTT
cdr3_aa: CASSRTADSNQPQHF

j_call: TRBJ1-1
clone_size: few
v_call: TRBV30
d_call: NA
cdr3_nt: TGTGCCTGGAGCGTCGGGGGGGTCCCTGAAGCTTTCTTT
cdr3_aa: CAWSVGGVPEAFF

j_call: TRBJ2-3
clone_size: many
v_call: TRBV7-3
d_call: NA
cdr3_nt: TGTGCCAGCAGCTCCTTAGTCAGGGACACAGATACGCAGTATTTT
cdr3_aa: CASSSLVRDTDTQYF

j_call: TRBJ1-1
clone_size: many
v_call: TRBV6-1
d_call: NA
cdr3_nt: TGTGCCAGCAGTGAGTCCCCGGGGGGAACTGAAGCTTTCTTT
cdr3_aa: CASSESPGGTEAFF

j_call: TRBJ2-2
clone_size: few
v_call: TRBV20-1
d_call: NA
cdr3_nt: TGCAGTGCTAGCCTGGGGCAGGCGTGGTCTCGGGAGCTGTTTTTT
cdr3_aa: CSASLGQAWSRELFF

j_call: TRBJ2-1
clone_size: few
v_call: TRBV28
d_call: NA
cdr3_nt: TGTGCCAGCAGTCCCCGGGACTGGTATTACAATGAGCAGTTCTTC
cdr3_aa: CASSPRDWYYNEQFF

j_call: TRBJ1-2
clone_size: many
v_call: TRBV6-1
d_call: NA
cdr3_nt: TGTGCCAGCAGTACAGACACAGGCGGAGGTTATGGCTACACCTTC
cdr3_aa: CASSTDTGGGYGYTF

j_call: TRBJ2-1
clone_size: NA
v_call: TRBV24-1
d_call: TRBD1
cdr3_nt: TGTGCCACCAGTGATGTCGACAGGGTCTCCTACAATGAGCAGTTCTTC
cdr3_aa: CATSDVDRVSYNEQFF

j_call: TRBJ2-1
clone_size: NA
v_call: TRBV19
d_call: NA
cdr3_nt: TGTGCCAGTAAGGGCGGGAGAGGGGGTGAGCAGTTCTTC
cdr3_aa: CASKGGRGGEQFF

j_call: TRBJ2-7
clone_size: NA
v_call: TRBV29-1
d_call: NA
cdr3_nt: TGCAGCGTTGTAAGGGGGGCAGGCTACGAGCAGTACTTC
cdr3_aa: CSVVRGAGYEQYF

j_call: TRBJ2-7
clone_size: NA
v_call: TRBV20-1
d_call: NA
cdr3_nt: TGCAGTGCACGGTCTACCTACGAGCAGTACTTC
cdr3_aa: CSARSTYEQYF

j_call: TRBJ2-4
clone_size: many
v_call: TRBV11-2
d_call: TRBD2
cdr3_nt: TGTGCCAGCAGCTTGCGCACTAGCGAGCTAGCCAAAAACATTCAGTACTTC
cdr3_aa: CASSLRTSELAKNIQYF

j_call: TRBJ2-3
clone_size: many
v_call: TRBV5-1
d_call: NA
cdr3_nt: TGCGCCAGCAGCGTAAGCCCCCACGGAGATACGCAGTATTTT
cdr3_aa: CASSVSPHGDTQYF

j_call: TRBJ2-7
clone_size: few
v_call: TRBV10-3
d_call: NA
cdr3_nt: TGTGCCATCAGTAACCTAGAGGGGGCCTACGAGCAGTACTTC
cdr3_aa: CAISNLEGAYEQYF

j_call: TRBJ1-6
clone_size: NA
v_call: TRBV12-3/TRBV12-4
d_call: NA
cdr3_nt: TGTGCCACCGCAGATGCCAGTTATAATTCACCCCTCCACTTT
cdr3_aa: CATADASYNSPLHF

j_call: TRBJ2-2
clone_size: many
v_call: TRBV7-2
d_call: NA
cdr3_nt: TGTGCCAGCAGCTTCTACACCGGGGAGCTGTTTTTT
cdr3_aa: CASSFYTGELFF

j_call: TRBJ2-5
clone_size: NA
v_call: TRBV24-1
d_call: NA
cdr3_nt: TGTGCCGCCGTAGGTTACCAAGAGACCCAGTACTTC
cdr3_aa: CAAVGYQETQYF

j_call: TRBJ2-7
clone_size: NA
v_call: TRBV7-8
d_call: NA
cdr3_nt: TGTGCCAGCAGCCTGCGGCGGGCTGACGACGAGCAGTACTTC
cdr3_aa: CASSLRRADDEQYF

j_call: TRBJ2-1
clone_size: NA
v_call: TRBV24-1
d_call: TRBD1
cdr3_nt: TGTGCCACCAGTGAGACAGGGGGCTCGTATGAGCAGTTCTTC
cdr3_aa: CATSETGGSYEQFF

j_call: TRBJ2-4
clone_size: many
v_call: TRBV27
d_call: TRBD2
cdr3_nt: TGTGCCAGCAGAATAGCGGGAGCGGGAAACATTCAGTACTTC
cdr3_aa: CASRIAGAGNIQYF

j_call: TRBJ2-3
clone_size: NA
v_call: TRBV7-3
d_call: NA
cdr3_nt: TGTGCCAGCAGCTTGGCTGGCGGGGATTACACAGATACGCAGTATTTT
cdr3_aa: CASSLAGGDYTDTQYF

j_call: TRBJ1-1
clone_size: few
v_call: TRBV5-1
d_call: TRBD1
cdr3_nt: TGCGCCAGCACCGAAACTTGGACAGGGGCTGAAGCTTTCTTT
cdr3_aa: CASTETWTGAEAFF

j_call: TRBJ2-2
clone_size: NA
v_call: TRBV14
d_call: TRBD2
cdr3_nt: TGTGCCAGCAGCCAAGCTACCCTAGCGGGGGGGGAGCTGTTTTTT
cdr3_aa: CASSQATLAGGELFF

j_call: TRBJ1-2
clone_size: NA
v_call: TRBV7-6
d_call: NA
cdr3_nt: TGTGCCAGCAACCTATCCTCCGGGGGGATCGGGGGCTACACCTTC
cdr3_aa: CASNLSSGGIGGYTF

j_call: TRBJ1-1
clone_size: many
v_call: TRBV6-2/TRBV6-3
d_call: NA
cdr3_nt: TGTGCCAGCAGCCGAAATGTACCGAACACTGAAGCTTTCTTT
cdr3_aa: CASSRNVPNTEAFF

j_call: TRBJ2-7
clone_size: few
v_call: TRBV9
d_call: NA
cdr3_nt: TGTGCCAGCAGCGTAGCTGAGTGGGACCGGCAGTACTTC
cdr3_aa: CASSVAEWDRQYF

j_call: TRBJ1-1
clone_size: many
v_call: TRBV11-2
d_call: TRBD1
cdr3_nt: TGTGCCAGCAGCTTAGGGGGACAGGGAGACACTGAAGCTTTCTTT
cdr3_aa: CASSLGGQGDTEAFF

j_call: TRBJ1-4
clone_size: once
v_call: TRBV2
d_call: NA
cdr3_nt: TGTGCCAGCACGGCAGTCGAAAAACTGTTTTTT
cdr3_aa: CASTAVEKLFF